The rows below give T cell receptor beta chains drawn from one sample of a study of post-analysis software for immune sequencing data. TCRdb reprocessed the PCR reads with MiXCR, giving one entry per CDR3 protein. This sample has around 200,000 distinct CDR3 sequences, with 29% found just once. The sample consisted of blood. These receptors were taken from a girl younger than 18 with multiple sclerosis. CDR3s leave out the opening cysteine and the closing phenylalanine or tryptophan. The D gene is left open where the match is weak.

cdr3_length: 18; d_call: NA; v_call: TRBV5-1; cdr3_aa: ASSPYGRARYPGRTDTQY
cdr3_length: 13; d_call: TRBD1; v_call: TRBV20-1; cdr3_aa: SARTNGQGTDTQY
cdr3_length: 13; d_call: NA; v_call: TRBV5-1; cdr3_aa: ASSLDGGVSDTQY
cdr3_length: 14; d_call: TRBD2; v_call: TRBV19; cdr3_aa: ASSGPQGLSTDTQY
cdr3_length: 16; d_call: TRBD2; v_call: TRBV5-1; cdr3_aa: ASSFFGSSGDSYNEQF
cdr3_length: 13; d_call: TRBD2; v_call: TRBV6-1; cdr3_aa: ASSSSGRSYNEQF
cdr3_length: 13; d_call: NA; v_call: TRBV28; cdr3_aa: ASRPAGTSSYEQY
cdr3_length: 11; d_call: NA; v_call: TRBV6-6; cdr3_aa: AGTMLGPGEQY
cdr3_length: 12; d_call: NA; v_call: TRBV6-1; cdr3_aa: ASTIRGDNQPQH
cdr3_length: 11; d_call: NA; v_call: TRBV15; cdr3_aa: ATSRGAVTEAF
cdr3_length: 14; d_call: TRBD1; v_call: TRBV20-1; cdr3_aa: SALTPQGLLSYEQY
cdr3_length: 16; d_call: TRBD2; v_call: TRBV7-9; cdr3_aa: ASSLGWGGSGNHDEQY
cdr3_length: 11; d_call: NA; v_call: TRBV19; cdr3_aa: ASSGTPYTEAF
cdr3_length: 13; d_call: NA; v_call: TRBV7-8; cdr3_aa: ASSPQPRKTGELF
cdr3_length: 13; d_call: TRBD2; v_call: TRBV14; cdr3_aa: ASSQERLAGYTQY
cdr3_length: 13; d_call: NA; v_call: TRBV5-8; cdr3_aa: ASSPLVGSGYGYT
cdr3_length: 13; d_call: NA; v_call: TRBV5-5; cdr3_aa: ANSLRGRDTGELF
cdr3_length: 12; d_call: NA; v_call: TRBV28; cdr3_aa: ASSGGLAGQPQH
cdr3_length: 13; d_call: NA; v_call: TRBV6-5; cdr3_aa: ATSLGGQGRETQY